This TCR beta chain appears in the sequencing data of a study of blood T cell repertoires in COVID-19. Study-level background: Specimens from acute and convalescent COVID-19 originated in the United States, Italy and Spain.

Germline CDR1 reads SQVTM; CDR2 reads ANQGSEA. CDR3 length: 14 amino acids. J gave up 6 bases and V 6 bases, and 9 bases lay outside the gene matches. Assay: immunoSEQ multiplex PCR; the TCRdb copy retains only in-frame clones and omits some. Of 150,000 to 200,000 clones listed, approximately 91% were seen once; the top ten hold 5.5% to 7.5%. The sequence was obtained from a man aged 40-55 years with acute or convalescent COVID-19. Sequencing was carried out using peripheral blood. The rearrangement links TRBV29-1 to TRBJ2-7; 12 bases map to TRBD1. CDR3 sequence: CSVAPGQGASEQYF. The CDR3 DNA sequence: TGCAGCGTCGCCCCGGGACAGGGGGCGTCCGAGCAGTACTTC.